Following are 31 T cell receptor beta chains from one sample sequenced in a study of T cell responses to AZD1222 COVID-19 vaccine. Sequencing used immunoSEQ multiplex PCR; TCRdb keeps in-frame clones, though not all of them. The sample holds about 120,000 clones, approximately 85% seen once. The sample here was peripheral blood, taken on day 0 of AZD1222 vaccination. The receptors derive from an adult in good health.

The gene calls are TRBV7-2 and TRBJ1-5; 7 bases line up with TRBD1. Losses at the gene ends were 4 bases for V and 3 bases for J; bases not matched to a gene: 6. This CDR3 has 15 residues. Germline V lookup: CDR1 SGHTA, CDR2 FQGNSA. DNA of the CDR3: TGTGCCAGCAGCTCGGGGGACAGACCCAATCAGCCCCAGCATTTT. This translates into CASSSGDRPNQPQHF. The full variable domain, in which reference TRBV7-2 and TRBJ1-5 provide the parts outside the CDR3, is GAGVSQSPSNKVTEKGKDVELRCDPISGHTALYWYRQSLGQGLEFLIYFQGNSAPDKSGLPSDRFSAERTGGSVSTLTIQRTQQEDSAVYLCASSSGDRPNQPQHFGDGTRLSIL.

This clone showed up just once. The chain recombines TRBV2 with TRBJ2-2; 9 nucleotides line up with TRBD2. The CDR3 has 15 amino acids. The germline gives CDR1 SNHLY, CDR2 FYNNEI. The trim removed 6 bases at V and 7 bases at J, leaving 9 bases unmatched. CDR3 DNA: TGTGCCAGCAGCGGAGCGGGGGGATTGGGCGGGGAGCTGTTTTTT. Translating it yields CASSGAGGLGGELFF.

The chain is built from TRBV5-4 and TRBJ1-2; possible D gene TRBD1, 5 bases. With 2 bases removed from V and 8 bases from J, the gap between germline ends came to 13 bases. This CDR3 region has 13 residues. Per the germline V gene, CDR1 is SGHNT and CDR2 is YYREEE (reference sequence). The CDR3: CASSFDGARGYTF. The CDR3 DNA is TGTGCCAGCAGCTTCGACGGGGCGCGCGGCTACACCTTC.

CDR3 protein: CASSSETGLTYEQYF. In DNA, the CDR3 is TGTGCCAGCAGTTCTGAGACAGGGCTCACCTACGAGCAGTACTTC. The V call is TRBV11-3, the J call TRBJ2-7; the match to TRBD1 covers 7 bases. The CDR3 spans 15 residues. J gave up 2 bases and V 6 bases, and 10 bases lay outside the gene matches. Germline CDR1 is SGHNT and CDR2 is YENEEA. Combining the CDR3 with reference TRBV11-3 and TRBJ2-7 gives the whole variable domain EAGVVQSPRYKIIEKKQPVAFWCNPISGHNTLYWYLQNLGQGPELLIRYENEEAVDDSQLPKDRFSAERLKGVDSTLKIQPAELGDSAVYLCASSSETGLTYEQYFGPGTRLTVT.

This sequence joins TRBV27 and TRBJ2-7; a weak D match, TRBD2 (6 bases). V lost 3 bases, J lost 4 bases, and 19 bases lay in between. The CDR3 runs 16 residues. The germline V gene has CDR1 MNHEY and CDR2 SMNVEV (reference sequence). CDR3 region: CASSFGPGGARYEQYF. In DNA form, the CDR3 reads TGTGCCAGCAGTTTCGGCCCCGGGGGAGCCCGTTACGAGCAGTACTTC.

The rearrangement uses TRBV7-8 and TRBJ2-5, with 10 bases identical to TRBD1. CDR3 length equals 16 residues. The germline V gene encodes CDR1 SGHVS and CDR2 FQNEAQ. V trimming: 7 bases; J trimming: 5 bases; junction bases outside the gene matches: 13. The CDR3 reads CASTPVGTGAPETQYF. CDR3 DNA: TGTGCCAGCACCCCAGTGGGGACAGGGGCCCCCGAGACCCAGTACTTC.

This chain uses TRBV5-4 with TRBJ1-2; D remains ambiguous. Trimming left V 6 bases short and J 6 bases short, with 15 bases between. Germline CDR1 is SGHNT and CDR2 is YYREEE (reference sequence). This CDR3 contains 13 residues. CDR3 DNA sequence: TGTGCCAGCAACTCGGGAGGGAACGATGGCTACACCTTC. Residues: CASNSGGNDGYTF.

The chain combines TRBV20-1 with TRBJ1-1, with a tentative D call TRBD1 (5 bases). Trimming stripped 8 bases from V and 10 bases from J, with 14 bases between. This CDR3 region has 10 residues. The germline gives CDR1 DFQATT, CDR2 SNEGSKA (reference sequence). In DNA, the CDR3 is TGCAGTTTCGGGAAGGGACGAGCTTTCTTT. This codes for CSFGKGRAFF.

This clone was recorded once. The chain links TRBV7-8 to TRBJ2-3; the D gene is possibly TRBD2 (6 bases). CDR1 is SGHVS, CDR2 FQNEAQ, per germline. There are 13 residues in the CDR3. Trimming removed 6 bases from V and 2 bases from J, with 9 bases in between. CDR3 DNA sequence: TGTGCCAGCAGGGAGGGCGCCACAGATACGCAGTATTTT. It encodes CASREGATDTQYF.

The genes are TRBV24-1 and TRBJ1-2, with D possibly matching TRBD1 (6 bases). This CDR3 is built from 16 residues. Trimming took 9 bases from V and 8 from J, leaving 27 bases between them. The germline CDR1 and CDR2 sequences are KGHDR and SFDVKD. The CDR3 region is CATAPASTGNKGGYTF. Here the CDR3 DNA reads TGTGCCACCGCGCCTGCCTCGACAGGCAACAAGGGGGGCTACACCTTC.

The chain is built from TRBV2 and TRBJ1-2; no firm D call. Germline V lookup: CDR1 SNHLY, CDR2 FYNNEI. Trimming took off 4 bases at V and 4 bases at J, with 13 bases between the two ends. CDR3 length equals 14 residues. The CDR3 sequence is CASSAFEGSYGYTF. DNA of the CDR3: TGTGCCAGCAGTGCATTTGAGGGCTCCTATGGCTACACCTTC.

This CDR3 reads CALKTRGWETQYF. The CDR3 DNA is TGTGCCTTAAAAACGAGAGGGTGGGAGACCCAGTACTTC. V is TRBV6-5 and J is TRBJ2-5; tentatively, D is TRBD2 (5 bases). The CDR3 extends over 13 amino acids. Trimming removed 11 bases from V and 5 bases from J, with 18 bases in between. Germline CDR1 reads MNHEY; CDR2 reads SVGAGI.

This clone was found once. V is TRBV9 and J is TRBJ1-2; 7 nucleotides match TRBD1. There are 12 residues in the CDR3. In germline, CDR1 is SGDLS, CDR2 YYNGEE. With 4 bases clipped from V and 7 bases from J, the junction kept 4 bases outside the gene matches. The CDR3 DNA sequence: TGTGCCAGCAGCAGCGGGACAGTTGGCTACACCTTC. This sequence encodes CASSSGTVGYTF.

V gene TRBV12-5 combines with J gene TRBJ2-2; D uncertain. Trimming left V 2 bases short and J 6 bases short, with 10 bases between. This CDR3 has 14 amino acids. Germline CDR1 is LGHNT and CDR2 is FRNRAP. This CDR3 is CASGLTFGPGELFF. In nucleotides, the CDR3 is TGTGCTAGTGGTTTGACATTTGGACCCGGGGAGCTGTTTTTT.

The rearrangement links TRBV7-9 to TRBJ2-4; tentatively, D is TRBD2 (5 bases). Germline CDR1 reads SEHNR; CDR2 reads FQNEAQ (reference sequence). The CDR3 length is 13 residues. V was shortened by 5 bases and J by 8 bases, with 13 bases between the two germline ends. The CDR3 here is CASSKRENYIQYF. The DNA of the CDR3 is TGTGCCAGCAGCAAAAGGGAGAACTACATTCAGTACTTC.

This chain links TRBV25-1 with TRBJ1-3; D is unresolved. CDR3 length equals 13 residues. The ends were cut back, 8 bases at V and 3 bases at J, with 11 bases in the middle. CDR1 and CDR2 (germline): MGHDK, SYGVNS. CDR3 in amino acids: CASEGTHGNTIYF. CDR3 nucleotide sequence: TGTGCCAGCGAGGGAACTCATGGAAACACCATATATTTT.

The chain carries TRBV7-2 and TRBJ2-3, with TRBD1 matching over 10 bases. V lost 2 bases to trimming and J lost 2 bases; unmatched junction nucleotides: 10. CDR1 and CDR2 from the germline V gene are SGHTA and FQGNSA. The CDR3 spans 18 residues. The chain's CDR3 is CASSLKGDRGLSTDTQYF. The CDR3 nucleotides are TGTGCCAGCAGCTTAAAGGGGGACAGGGGTCTTTCCACAGATACGCAGTATTTT.

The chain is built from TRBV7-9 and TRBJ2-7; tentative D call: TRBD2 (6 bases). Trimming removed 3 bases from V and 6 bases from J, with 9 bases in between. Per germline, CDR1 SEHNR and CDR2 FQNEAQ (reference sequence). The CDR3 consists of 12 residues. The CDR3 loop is CASSFYGGEQYF. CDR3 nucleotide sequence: TGTGCCAGCAGCTTTTACGGGGGCGAGCAGTACTTC. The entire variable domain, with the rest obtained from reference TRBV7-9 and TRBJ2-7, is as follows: DTGVSQNPRHKITKRGQNVTFRCDPISEHNRLYWYRQTLGQGPEFLTYFQNEAQLEKSRLLSDRFSAERPKGSFSTLEIQRTEQGDSAMYLCASSFYGGEQYFGPGTRLTVT.

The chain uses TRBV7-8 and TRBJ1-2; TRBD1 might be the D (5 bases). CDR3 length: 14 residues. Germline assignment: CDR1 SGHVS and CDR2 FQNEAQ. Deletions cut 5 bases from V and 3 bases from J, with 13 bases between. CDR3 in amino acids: CASSRTRGDYGYTF. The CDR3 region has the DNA TGTGCCAGCAGCCGCACCCGGGGCGACTATGGCTACACCTTC.

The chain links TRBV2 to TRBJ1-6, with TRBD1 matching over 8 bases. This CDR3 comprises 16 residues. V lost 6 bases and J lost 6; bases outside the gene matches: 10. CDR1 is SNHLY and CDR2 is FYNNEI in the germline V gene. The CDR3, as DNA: TGTGCCAGCAGCCGGGACAGGCCCGAAGCTAATTCACCCCTCCACTTT. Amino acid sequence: CASSRDRPEANSPLHF.

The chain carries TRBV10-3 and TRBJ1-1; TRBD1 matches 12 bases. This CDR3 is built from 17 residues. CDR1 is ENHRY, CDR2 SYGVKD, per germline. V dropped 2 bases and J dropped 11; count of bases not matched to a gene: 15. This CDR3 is CAISESNRDRGLWVAFF. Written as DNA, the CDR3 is TGTGCCATCAGTGAGAGCAACCGGGACAGGGGGCTCTGGGTTGCTTTCTTT.

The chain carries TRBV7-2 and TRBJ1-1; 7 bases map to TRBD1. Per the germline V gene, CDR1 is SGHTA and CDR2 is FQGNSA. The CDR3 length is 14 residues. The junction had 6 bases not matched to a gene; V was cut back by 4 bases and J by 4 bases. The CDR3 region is CASSSKSGGTEAFF. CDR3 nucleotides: TGTGCCAGCAGCTCCAAGTCAGGGGGCACTGAAGCTTTCTTT.

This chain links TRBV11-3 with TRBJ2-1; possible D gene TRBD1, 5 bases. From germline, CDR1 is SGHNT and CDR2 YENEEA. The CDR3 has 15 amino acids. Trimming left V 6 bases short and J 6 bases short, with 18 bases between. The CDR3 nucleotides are TGTGCCAGCAGACCAATGGGGCACAAAACCAATGAGCAGTTCTTC. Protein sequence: CASRPMGHKTNEQFF.

The CDR3 coding sequence is TGTGCCAGCAGTTATCTCCCTAACACGGTGAGGTGTGGCTACACCTTC. Translated: CASSYLPNTVRCGYTF. The chain uses TRBV6-7 and TRBJ1-2, with no clear D. TRBV6-7 belongs to the ORF category, with a function that is uncertain. The ends were cut back, 3 bases at V and 7 bases at J, with 21 bases in the middle. The CDR3 sequence is 16 residues long.

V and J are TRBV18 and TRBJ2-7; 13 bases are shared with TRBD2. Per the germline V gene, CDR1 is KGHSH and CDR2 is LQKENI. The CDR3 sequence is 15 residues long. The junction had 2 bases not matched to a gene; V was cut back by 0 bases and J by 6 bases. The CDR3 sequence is CASSPPLAGGAEQYF. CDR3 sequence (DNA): TGTGCCAGCTCACCACCACTAGCGGGGGGGGCCGAGCAGTACTTC. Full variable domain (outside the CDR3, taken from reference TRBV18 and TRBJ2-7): NAGVMQNPRHLVRRRGQEARLRCSPMKGHSHVYWYRQLPEEGLKFMVYLQKENIIDESGMPKERFSAEFPKEGPSILRIQQVVRGDSAAYFCASSPPLAGGAEQYFGPGTRLTVT.

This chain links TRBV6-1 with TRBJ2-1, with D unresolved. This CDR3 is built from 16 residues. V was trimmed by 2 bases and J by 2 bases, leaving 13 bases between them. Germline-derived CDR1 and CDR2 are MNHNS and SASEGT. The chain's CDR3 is CASSESAQPPYNEQFF. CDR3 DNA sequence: TGTGCCAGCAGTGAATCAGCTCAGCCCCCCTACAATGAGCAGTTCTTC.

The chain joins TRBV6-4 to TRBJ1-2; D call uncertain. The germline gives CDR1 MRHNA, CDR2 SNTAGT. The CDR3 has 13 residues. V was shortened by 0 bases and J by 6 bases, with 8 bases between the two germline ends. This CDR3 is CASSDSWDNGYTF. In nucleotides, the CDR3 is TGTGCCAGCAGTGACTCGTGGGATAATGGCTACACCTTC.

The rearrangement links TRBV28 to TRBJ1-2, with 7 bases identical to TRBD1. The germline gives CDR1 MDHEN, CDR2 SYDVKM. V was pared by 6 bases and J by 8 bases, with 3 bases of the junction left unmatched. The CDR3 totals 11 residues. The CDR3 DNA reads TGTGCCAGCAGCACGACAGGGGGCTACACCTTC. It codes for CASSTTGGYTF.

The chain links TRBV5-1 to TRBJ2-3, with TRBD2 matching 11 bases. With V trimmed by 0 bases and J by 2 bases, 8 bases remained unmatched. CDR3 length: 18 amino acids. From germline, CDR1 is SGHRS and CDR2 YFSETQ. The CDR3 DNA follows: TGCGCCAGCAGCTTGGCTAGCGGGGGGCCTCCAATCACAGATACGCAGTATTTT. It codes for CASSLASGGPPITDTQYF.

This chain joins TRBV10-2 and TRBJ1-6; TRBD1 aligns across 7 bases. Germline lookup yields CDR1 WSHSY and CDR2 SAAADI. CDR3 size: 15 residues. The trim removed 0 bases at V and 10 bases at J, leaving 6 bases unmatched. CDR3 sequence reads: CASSESRTGPSPLHF. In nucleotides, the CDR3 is TGCGCCAGCAGTGAGTCAAGGACAGGACCATCACCCCTCCACTTT.

The CDR3 bases are TGTGCCAGCAGCTCTACCCAGACCAGGGACAGCTCCTACGAGCAGTACTTC. Translated, it gives CASSSTQTRDSSYEQYF. This chain uses TRBV7-9 with TRBJ2-7; 7 bases are a match to TRBD1. V gave up 4 bases and J gave up 0 bases; unmatched junction bases: 12. Germline-derived CDR1 and CDR2 are SEHNR and FQNEAQ (reference sequence). The length of the CDR3 is 17 residues.